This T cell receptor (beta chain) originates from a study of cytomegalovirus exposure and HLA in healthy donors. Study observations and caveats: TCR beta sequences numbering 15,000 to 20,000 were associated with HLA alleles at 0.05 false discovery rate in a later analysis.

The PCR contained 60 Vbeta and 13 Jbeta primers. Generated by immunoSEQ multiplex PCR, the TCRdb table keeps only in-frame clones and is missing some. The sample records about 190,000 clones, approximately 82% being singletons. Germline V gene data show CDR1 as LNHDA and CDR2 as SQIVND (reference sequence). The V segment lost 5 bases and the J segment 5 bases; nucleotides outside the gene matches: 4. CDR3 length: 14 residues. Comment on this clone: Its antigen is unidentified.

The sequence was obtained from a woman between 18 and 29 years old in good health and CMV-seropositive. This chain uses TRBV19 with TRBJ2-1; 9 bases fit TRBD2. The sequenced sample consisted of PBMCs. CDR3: CASSFGGGDNEQFF. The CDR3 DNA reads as TGTGCCAGTAGTTTCGGCGGGGGGGACAATGAGCAGTTCTTC.